Here is one T cell receptor (beta chain) with its context. No antigen is known for it. This specimen comes from a study of T cell responses to AZD1222 COVID-19 vaccine. Turning to the study itself: Researchers grouped second doses given at about 4 or about 12 weeks into one pool. Study-wide results and limits: Repertoires in all cases were sampled only once the peak T cell response had passed. It was only 6 or 7 AZD1222 recipients who were seropositive at baseline.

CDR1 is SQVTM and CDR2 is ANQGSEA in the germline V gene. The CDR3 length is 20 residues. V lost 2 bases, J lost 8 bases, and 25 bases stayed unmatched. The assay was immunoSEQ multiplex PCR, and TCRdb's table has in-frame clones only and misses some. The table shows 150,000 or so clones, with approximately 85% occurring only once. The chain uses TRBV29-1 and TRBJ2-1; 9 bases map to TRBD2. Sequences were derived from peripheral blood, sampled on day 0 of AZD1222 vaccination. This sequence originates from an adult in good health. Written as DNA, the CDR3 is TGCAGCGTTGAATTACCCCGGGCTCTAGCGGGAAAAGGGCGTCGGCATGAGCAGTTCTTC. It is translated as CSVELPRALAGKGRRHEQFF.